Sequencing of this T cell receptor (beta chain) was carried out in a study of blood T cell repertoires in COVID-19. Turning to the study itself: Sample material is recorded as cDNA or gDNA derived from T cells, B-cell-depleted T cells, or PBMCs.

Residents of over 20 US areas, aged roughly 18 to 89 years, made up the participants. Authors' methods: Nucleated cell counts were estimated from reference gene primer amplification. Some clones are missing from TCRdb's copy, which holds only in-frame ones; the method was immunoSEQ multiplex PCR. Clone size and V and J calls were adopted from that table, with D and trimming inferred from the DNA. The sample records about 260,000 clones, around 84% being singletons. The sequence was collected from a man aged 30 to 45 with acute COVID-19. The sequenced material came from PBMCs or T cells enriched from blood (not recorded which).

CDR3 DNA sequence: TGTGCCAGTGGACAGAACACTGAAGCTTTCTTT. Amino acids: CASGQNTEAFF. The rearrangement joins TRBV7-9 to TRBJ1-1, with D perhaps TRBD1 (5 bases). CDR3 length: 11 residues. The V end was cut by 9 bases, the J end by 1 base, with 6 bases between. The germline V gene has CDR1 SEHNR and CDR2 FQNEAQ (reference sequence).